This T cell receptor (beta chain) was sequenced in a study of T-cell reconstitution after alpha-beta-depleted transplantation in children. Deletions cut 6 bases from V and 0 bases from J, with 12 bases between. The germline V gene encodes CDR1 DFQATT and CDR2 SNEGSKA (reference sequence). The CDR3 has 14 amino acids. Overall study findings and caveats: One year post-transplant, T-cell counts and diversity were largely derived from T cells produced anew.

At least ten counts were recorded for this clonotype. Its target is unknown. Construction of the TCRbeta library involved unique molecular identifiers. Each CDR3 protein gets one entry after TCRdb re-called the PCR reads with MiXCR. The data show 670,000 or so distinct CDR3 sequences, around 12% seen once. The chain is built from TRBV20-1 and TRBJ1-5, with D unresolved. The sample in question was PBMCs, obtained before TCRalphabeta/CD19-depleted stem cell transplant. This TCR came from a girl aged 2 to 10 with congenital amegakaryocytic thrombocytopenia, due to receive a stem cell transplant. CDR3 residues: CSARQLGSNQPQHF. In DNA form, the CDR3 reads TGCAGTGCGCGGCAGTTGGGTAGCAATCAGCCCCAGCATTTT.